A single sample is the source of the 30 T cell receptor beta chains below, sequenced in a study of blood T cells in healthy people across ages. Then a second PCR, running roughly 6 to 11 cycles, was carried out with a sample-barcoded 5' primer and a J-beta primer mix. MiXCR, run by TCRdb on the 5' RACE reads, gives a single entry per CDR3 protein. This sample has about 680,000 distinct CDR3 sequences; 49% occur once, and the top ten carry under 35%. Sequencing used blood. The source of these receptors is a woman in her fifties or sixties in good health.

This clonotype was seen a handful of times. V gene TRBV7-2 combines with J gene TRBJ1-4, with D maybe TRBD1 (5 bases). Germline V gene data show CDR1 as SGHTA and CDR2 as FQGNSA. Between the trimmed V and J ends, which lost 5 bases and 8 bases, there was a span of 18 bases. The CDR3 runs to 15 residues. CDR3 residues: CASSRWGGNDEKLFF. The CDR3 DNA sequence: TGTGCCAGCAGCCGCTGGGGGGGGAACGACGAAAAACTGTTTTTT.

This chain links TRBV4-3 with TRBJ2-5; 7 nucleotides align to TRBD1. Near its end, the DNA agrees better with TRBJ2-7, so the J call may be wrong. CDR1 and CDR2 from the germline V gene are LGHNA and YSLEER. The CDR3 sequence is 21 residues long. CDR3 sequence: CASSQESGGPVPGRGFGEQYF. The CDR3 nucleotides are TGCGCCAGCAGCCAAGAAAGTGGGGGACCGGTTCCAGGCAGGGGGTTCGGCGAGCAGTACTTC.

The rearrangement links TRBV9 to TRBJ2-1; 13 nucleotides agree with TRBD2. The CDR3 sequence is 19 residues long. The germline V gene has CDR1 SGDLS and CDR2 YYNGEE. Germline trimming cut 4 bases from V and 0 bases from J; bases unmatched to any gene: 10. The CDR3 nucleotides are TGTGCCAGCAGCCCTACTAGCGGGAGGGTTTGGAGCTCCTACAATGAGCAGTTCTTC. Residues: CASSPTSGRVWSSYNEQFF. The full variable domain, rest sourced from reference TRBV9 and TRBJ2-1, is DSGVTQTPKHLITATGQRVTLRCSPRSGDLSVYWYQQSLDQGLQFLIQYYNGEERAKGNILERFSAQQFPDLHSELNLSSLELGDSALYFCASSPTSGRVWSSYNEQFFGPGTRLTVL.

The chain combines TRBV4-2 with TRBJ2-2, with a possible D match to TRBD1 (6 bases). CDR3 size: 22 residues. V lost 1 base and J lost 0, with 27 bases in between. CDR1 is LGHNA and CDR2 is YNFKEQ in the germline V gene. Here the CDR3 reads CASSQVGSPVDSKRTNTGELFF. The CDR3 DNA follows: TGTGCCAGCAGCCAAGTGGGGTCACCTGTGGACAGCAAGAGAACGAACACCGGGGAGCTGTTTTTT.

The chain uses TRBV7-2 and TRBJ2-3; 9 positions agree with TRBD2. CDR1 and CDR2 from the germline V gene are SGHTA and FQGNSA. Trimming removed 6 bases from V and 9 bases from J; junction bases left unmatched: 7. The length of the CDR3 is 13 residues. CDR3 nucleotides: TGTGCCAGCAGTTCTTTTAGCGGGAGAACGCAGTATTTT. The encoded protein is CASSSFSGRTQYF. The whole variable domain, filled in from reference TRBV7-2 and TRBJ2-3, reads GAGVSQSPSNKVTEKGKDVELRCDPISGHTALYWYRQSLGQGLEFLIYFQGNSAPDKSGLPSDRFSAERTGGSVSTLTIQRTQQEDSAVYLCASSSFSGRTQYFGPGTRLTVL.

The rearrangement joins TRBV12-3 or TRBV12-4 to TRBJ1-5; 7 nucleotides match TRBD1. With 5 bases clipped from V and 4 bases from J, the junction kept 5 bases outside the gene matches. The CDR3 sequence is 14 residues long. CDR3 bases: TGTGCCAGCAGTGTGAGACAGGGAAATCAGCCCCAGCATTTT. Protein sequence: CASSVRQGNQPQHF.

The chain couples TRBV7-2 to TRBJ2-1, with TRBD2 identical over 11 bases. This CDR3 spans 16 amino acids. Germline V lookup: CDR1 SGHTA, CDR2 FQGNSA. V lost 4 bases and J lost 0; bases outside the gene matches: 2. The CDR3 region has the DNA TGTGCCAGCAGCTCTAGCGGGAGGCCCTCCTACAATGAGCAGTTCTTC. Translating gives CASSSSGRPSYNEQFF.

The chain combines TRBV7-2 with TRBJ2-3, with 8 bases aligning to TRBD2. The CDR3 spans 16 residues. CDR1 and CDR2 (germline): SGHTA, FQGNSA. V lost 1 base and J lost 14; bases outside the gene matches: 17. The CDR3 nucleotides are TGTGCCAGCAGCTTAGACCTTTCGGGCAGCGGGAGACGGCTGTATTTT. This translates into CASSLDLSGSGRRLYF.

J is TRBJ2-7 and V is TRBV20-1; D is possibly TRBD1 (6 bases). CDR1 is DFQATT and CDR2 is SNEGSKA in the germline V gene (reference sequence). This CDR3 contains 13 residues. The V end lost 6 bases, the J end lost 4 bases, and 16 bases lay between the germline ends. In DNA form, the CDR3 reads TGCAGTGCATCGGGACACAAGGTTTACGAGCAGTACTTC. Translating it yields CSASGHKVYEQYF.

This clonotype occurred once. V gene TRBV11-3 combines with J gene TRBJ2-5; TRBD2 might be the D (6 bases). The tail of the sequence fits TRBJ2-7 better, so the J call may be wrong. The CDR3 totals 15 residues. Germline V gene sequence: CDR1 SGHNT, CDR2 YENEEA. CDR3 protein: CASSFGGGADLEQYF. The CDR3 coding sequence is TGTGCCAGCAGCTTCGGAGGAGGGGCCGACCTCGAGCAGTACTTC.

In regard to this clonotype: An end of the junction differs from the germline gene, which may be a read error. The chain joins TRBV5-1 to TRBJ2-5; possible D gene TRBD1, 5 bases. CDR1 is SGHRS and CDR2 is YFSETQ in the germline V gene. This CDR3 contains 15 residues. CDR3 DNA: TGCGCCAGCAGTTTGGTAGGGGTTGTTGTTGAGACCCAGTACTTC. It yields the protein CASSLVGVVVETQYF.

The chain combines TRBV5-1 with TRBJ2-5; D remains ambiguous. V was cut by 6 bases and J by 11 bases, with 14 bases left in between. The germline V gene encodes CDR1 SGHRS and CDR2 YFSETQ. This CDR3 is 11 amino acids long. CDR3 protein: CASTALDEQYF. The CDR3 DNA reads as TGCGCCAGCACAGCGTTGGATGAGCAGTACTTC.

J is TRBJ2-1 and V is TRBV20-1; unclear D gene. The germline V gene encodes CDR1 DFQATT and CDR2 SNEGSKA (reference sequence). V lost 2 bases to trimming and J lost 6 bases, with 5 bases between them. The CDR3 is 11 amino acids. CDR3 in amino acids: CSARMVNEQFF. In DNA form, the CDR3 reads TGCAGTGCTAGAATGGTCAATGAGCAGTTCTTC.

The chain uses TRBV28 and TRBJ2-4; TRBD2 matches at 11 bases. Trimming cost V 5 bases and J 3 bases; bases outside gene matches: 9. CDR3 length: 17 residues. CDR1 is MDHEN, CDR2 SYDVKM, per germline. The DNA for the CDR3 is TGTGCCAGCAGTACTATAGCGGGAGGGCCGAGCAAAAACATTCAGTACTTC. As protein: CASSTIAGGPSKNIQYF.

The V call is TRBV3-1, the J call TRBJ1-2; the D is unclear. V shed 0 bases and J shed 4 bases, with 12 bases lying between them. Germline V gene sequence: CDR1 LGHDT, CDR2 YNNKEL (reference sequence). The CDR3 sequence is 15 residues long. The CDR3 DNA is TGTGCCAGCAGCCAAGATGATCTTTGGGGCTATGGCTACACCTTC. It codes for CASSQDDLWGYGYTF. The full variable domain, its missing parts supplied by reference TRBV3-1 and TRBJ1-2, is DTAVSQTPKYLVTQMGNDKSIKCEQNLGHDTMYWYKQDSKKFLKIMFSYNNKELIINETVPNRFSPKSPDKAHLNLHINSLELGDSAVYFCASSQDDLWGYGYTFGSGTRLTVV.

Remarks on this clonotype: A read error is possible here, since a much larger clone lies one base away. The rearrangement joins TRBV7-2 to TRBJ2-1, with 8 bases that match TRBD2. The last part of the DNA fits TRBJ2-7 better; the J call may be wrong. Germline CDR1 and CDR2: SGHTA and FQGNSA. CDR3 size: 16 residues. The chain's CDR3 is CASSRQPGGTYNEQYF. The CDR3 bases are TGTGCCAGCAGCCGACAGCCGGGAGGGACCTACAATGAGCAGTACTTC.

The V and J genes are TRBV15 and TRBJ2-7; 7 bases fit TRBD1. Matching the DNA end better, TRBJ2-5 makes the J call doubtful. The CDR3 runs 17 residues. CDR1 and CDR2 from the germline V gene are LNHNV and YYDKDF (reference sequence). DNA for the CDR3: TGTGCCACCAGCACCGGGTCGGAGCGAATACAGGGGGAGACCCAGTACTTC. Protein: CATSTGSERIQGETQYF.

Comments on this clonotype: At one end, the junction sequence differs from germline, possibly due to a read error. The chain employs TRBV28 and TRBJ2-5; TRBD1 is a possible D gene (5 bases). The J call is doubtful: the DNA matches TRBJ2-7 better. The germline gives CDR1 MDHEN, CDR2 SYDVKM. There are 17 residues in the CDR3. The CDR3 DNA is TGTGCCGGCAGTAGGCCAGTATATACCAAAAGGGGCGACGAGCAGTACTTC. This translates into CAGSRPVYTKRGDEQYF.

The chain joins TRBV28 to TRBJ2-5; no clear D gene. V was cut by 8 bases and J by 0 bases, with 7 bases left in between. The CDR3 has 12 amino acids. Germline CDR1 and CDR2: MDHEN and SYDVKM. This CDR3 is CASQPNQETQYF. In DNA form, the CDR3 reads TGTGCCAGCCAGCCCAACCAAGAGACCCAGTACTTC.

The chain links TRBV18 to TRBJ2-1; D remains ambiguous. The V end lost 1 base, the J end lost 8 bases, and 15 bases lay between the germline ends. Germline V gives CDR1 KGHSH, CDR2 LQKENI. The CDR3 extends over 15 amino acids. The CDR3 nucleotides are TGTGCCAGCTCACCACGCCGATACCTCGCCCATGAGCAGTTCTTC. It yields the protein CASSPRRYLAHEQFF.

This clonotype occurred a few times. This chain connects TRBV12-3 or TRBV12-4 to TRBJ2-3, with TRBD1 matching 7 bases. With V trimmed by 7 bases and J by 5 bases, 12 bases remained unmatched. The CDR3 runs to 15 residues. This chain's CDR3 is CASTLYGQAGDTQYF. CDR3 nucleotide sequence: TGTGCCAGCACCCTCTACGGACAGGCGGGAGATACGCAGTATTTT.

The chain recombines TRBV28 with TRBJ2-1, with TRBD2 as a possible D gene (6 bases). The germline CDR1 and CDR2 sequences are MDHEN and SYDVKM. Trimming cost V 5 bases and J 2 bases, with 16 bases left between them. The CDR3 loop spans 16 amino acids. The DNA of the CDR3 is TGTGCCAGCAGTCCCCGGGAGTATCGCGCCTACAATGAGCAGTTCTTC. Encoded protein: CASSPREYRAYNEQFF.

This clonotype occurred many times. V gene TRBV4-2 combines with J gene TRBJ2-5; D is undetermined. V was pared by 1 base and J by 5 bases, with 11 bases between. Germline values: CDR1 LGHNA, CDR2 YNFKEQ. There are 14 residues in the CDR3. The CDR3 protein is CASSQVSGQETQYF. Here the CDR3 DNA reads TGTGCCAGCAGCCAAGTCAGTGGCCAGGAGACCCAGTACTTC.

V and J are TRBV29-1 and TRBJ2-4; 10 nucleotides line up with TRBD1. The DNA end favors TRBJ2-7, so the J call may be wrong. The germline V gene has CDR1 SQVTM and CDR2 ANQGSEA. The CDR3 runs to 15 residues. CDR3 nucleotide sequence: TGCACCTCCCTGGACGGGGACAGGGGTCATTACGAGCAGTACTTC. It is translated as CTSLDGDRGHYEQYF.

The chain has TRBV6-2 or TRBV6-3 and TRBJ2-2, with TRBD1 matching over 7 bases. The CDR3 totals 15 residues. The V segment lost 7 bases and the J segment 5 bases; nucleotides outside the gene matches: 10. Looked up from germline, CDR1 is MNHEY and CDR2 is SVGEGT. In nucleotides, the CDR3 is TGTGCCAGCAAAAAAACAGGGGTGCGGACCGGGGAGCTGTTTTTT. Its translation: CASKKTGVRTGELFF.

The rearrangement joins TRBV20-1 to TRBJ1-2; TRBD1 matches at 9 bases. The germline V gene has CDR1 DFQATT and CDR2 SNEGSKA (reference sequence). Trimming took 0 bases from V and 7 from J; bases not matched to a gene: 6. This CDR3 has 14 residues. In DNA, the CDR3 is TGCAGTGCTAGAGAACCTTACAGGGGGCTTGGCTACACCTTC. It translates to CSAREPYRGLGYTF.

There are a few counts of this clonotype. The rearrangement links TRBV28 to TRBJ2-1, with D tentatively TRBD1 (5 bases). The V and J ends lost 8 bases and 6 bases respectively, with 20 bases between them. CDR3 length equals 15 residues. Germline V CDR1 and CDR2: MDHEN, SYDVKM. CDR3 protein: CASVGDHRYRNEQFF. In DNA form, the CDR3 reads TGTGCCAGCGTAGGGGATCATCGGTATCGCAATGAGCAGTTCTTC.

The CDR3 region is CASSSRRGKNTEAFF. The CDR3 DNA reads TGTGCCAGCAGCTCTAGACGTGGCAAGAACACTGAAGCTTTCTTT. The V call is TRBV7-2, the J call TRBJ1-1; no firm D call. Germline-derived CDR1 and CDR2 are SGHTA and FQGNSA. V was trimmed by 4 bases and J by 1 base, leaving 13 bases between them. The CDR3 is made up of 15 amino acids.

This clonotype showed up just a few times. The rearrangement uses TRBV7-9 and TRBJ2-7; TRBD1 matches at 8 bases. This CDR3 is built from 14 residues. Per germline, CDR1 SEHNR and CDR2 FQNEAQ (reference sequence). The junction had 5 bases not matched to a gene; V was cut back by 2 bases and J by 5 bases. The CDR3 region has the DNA TGTGCCAGCAGCTTATGGGACAGGTCCCACGAGCAGTACTTC. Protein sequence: CASSLWDRSHEQYF.

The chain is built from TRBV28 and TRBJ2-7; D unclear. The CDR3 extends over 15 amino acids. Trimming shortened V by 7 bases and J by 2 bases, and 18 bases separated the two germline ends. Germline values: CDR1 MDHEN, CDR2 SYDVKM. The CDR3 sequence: CASKGRSQRPYEQYF. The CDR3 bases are TGTGCCAGCAAAGGCAGGTCCCAACGCCCCTACGAGCAGTACTTC.